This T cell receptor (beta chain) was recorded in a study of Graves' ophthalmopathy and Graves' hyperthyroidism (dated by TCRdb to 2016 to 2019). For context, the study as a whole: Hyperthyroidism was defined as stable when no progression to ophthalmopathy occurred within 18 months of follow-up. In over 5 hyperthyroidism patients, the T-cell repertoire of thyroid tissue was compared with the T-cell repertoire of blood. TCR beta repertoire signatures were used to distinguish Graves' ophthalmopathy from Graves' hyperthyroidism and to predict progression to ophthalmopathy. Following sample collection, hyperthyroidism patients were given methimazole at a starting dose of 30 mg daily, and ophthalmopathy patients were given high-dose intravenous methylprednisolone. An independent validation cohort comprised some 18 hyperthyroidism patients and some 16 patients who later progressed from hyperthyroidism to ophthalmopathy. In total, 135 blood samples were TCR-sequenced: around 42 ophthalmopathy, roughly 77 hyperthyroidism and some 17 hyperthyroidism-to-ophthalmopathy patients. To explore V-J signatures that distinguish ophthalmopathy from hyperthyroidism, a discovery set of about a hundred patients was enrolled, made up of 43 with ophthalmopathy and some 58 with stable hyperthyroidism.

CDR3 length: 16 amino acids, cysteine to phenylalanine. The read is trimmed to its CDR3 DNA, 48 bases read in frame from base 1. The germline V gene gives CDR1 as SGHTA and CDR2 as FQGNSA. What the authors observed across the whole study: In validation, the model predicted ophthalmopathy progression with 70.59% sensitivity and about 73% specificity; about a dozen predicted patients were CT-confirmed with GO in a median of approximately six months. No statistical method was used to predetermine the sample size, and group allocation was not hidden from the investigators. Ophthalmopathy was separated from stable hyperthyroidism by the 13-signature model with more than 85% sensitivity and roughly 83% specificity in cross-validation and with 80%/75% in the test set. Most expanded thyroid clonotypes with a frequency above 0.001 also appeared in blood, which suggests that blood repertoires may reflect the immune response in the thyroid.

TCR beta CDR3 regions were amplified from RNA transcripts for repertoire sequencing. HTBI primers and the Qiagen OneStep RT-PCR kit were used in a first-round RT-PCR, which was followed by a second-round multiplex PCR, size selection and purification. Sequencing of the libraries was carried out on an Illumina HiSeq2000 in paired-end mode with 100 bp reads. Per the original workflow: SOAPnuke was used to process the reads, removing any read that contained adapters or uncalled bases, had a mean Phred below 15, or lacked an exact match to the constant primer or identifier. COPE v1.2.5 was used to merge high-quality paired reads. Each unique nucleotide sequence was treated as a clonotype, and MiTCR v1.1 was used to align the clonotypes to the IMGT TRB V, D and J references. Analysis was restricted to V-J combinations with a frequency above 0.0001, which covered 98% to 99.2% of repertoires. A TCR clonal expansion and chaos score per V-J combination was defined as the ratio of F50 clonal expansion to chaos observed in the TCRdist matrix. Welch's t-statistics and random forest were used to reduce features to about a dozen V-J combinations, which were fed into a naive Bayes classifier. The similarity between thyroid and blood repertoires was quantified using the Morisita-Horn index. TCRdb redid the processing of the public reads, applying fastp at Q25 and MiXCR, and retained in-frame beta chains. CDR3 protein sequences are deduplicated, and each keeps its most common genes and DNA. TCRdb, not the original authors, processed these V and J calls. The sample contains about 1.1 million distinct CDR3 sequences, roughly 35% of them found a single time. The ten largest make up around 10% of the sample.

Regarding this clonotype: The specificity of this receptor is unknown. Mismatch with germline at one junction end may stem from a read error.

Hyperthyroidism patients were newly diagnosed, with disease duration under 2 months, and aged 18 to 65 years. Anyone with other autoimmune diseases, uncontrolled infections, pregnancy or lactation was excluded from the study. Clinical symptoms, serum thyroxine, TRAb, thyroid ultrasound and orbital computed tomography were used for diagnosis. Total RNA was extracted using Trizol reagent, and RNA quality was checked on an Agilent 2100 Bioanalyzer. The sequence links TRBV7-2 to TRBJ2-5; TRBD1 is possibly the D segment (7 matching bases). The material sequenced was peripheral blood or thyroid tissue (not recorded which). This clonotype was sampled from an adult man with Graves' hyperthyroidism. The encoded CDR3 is CACSSGGSGGDKTQYF. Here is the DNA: TGTGCCTGCAGCTCAGGGGGGTCAGGGGGAGATAAGACCCAGTACTTC.